A selection of T cell receptor beta chains follows, all from one sample in a study of regulatory T cells in long-lasting Graves disease. MiXCR was run by TCRdb on the multiplex PCR reads, yielding one entry per CDR3 protein. The repertoire holds 310,000 or so distinct CDR3 sequences, around 20% seen once, with just under 30% in the top ten. Sequencing used peripheral blood mononuclear cells (PBMCs), obtained when the disease was refractory, from a patient treated with antithyroid drugs. The receptors were gathered from a female donor with Graves disease. Each CDR3 is given with its conserved first and last residue. Each record gives: D gene, clone size, V gene, J gene, CDR3 protein, CDR3 DNA. The D gene is left open where the match is weak. Where a row states a size, it is once, few, many or the class of an expanded clone; other rows omit it.

D: NA
size: NA
V: TRBV7-9
J: TRBJ2-7
CDR3: CASSFESYEQYF
DNA: TGTGCCAGCAGCTTTGAAAGTTACGAGCAGTACTTC

D: NA
size: few
V: TRBV29-1
J: TRBJ1-2
CDR3: CSVLDSFYGYTF
DNA: TGCAGCGTCCTGGACAGCTTCTATGGCTACACCTTC

D: NA
size: many
V: TRBV2
J: TRBJ1-4
CDR3: CASSEDRQEKLFF
DNA: TGTGCCAGCAGTGAAGATCGTCAGGAAAAACTGTTTTTT

D: TRBD2
size: few
V: TRBV7-2
J: TRBJ2-7
CDR3: CASSFSASSGGSSYEQYF
DNA: TGTGCCAGCAGCTTTTCCGCCTCTAGCGGGGGGAGCTCCTACGAGCAGTACTTC

D: NA
size: NA
V: TRBV20-1
J: TRBJ2-3
CDR3: CSARGGIVGRTDTQYF
DNA: TGCAGTGCTAGAGGCGGGATAGTCGGGCGCACAGATACGCAGTATTTT

D: NA
size: many
V: TRBV7-2
J: TRBJ1-2
CDR3: CASSLGGVDYGYTF
DNA: TGTGCCAGCAGCTTAGGGGGGGTAGATTATGGCTACACCTTC

D: NA
size: many
V: TRBV20-1
J: TRBJ1-1
CDR3: CSARPFKGDPTEAFF
DNA: TGCAGTGCTAGACCTTTCAAGGGGGACCCCACTGAAGCTTTCTTT

D: TRBD1
size: few
V: TRBV19
J: TRBJ1-2
CDR3: CASMDRENYGYTF
DNA: TGTGCCAGTATGGACAGGGAGAACTATGGCTACACCTTC

D: TRBD1
size: NA
V: TRBV19
J: TRBJ1-2
CDR3: CASSKWDSYGYTF
DNA: TGTGCCAGTAGTAAATGGGACAGCTATGGCTACACCTTC

D: NA
size: many
V: TRBV29-1
J: TRBJ1-5
CDR3: CSVETVKGQPQHF
DNA: TGCAGCGTTGAAACGGTCAAGGGGCAGCCCCAGCATTTT